These 29 T cell receptor beta chains originate from one sample sequenced in a study of OX40 agonist ivuxolimab in advanced cancers. Clones were sequenced by immunoSEQ multiplex PCR, and TCRdb holds only the in-frame ones, with some missing. The data contain some 99,000 clones, less than 95% of them singletons. The sample was CD4+ or CD8+ T cells sorted from blood, taken in a trial of the OX40 agonist ivuxolimab. These receptors originate from an adult with an advanced solid tumor such as melanoma, head and neck, liver or kidney cancer.

V is TRBV19 and J is TRBJ2-1, with TRBD2 matching 7 bases. Germline V gives CDR1 LNHDA, CDR2 SQIVND (reference sequence). The V and J ends lost 7 bases and 3 bases, in that order; junction bases with no gene match: 3. The CDR3 runs to 13 residues. Here the CDR3 DNA reads TGTGCCAGTAAACCGGGAGGCTACAATGAGCAGTTCTTC. Translation: CASKPGGYNEQFF.

The chain uses TRBV5-6 and TRBJ2-7; a possible D gene is TRBD1 (5 bases). Trimming pared 7 bases from V and 1 base from J, leaving 15 bases between. This CDR3 region has 14 residues. Germline CDR1 is SGHDT and CDR2 is YYEEEE. DNA for the CDR3: TGTGCCAGCGGGCCGACAGTTACATCCTACGAGCAGTACTTC. Translation gives CASGPTVTSYEQYF.

The chain carries TRBV5-1 and TRBJ1-1; TRBD1 is a possible D gene (6 bases). The CDR3 length is 12 residues. Germline loops: CDR1 SGHRS, CDR2 YFSETQ. The V gene lost 2 bases and the J gene lost 11 bases, with 13 bases spanning the gap. The CDR3 reads CASSFGGRDAFF. The CDR3 DNA reads as TGCGCCAGCAGCTTTGGGGGGCGCGATGCTTTCTTT.

The gene calls are TRBV5-1 and TRBJ1-1, with D tentatively TRBD1 (5 bases). Germline V CDR1 and CDR2: SGHRS, YFSETQ. There are 16 residues in the CDR3. Between the trimmed V and J ends, which lost 0 bases and 4 bases, there was a span of 16 bases. CDR3 coding DNA: TGCGCCAGCAGCTTGGCCGAGGGGTCTGGTGGCACTGAAGCTTTCTTT. This codes for CASSLAEGSGGTEAFF.

The chain is built from TRBV6-5 and TRBJ2-1; perhaps D is TRBD1 or TRBD2 (5 bases each). Germline CDR1 is MNHEY and CDR2 is SVGAGI. V was trimmed by 2 bases and J by 2 bases, leaving 10 bases between them. The CDR3 contains 15 residues. CDR3 in DNA: TGTGCCAGCAGTTACGGGGGTAGCACCTACAATGAGCAGTTCTTC. This gives the protein CASSYGGSTYNEQFF.

This clone came up once. The chain joins TRBV4-1 to TRBJ1-5; a weak D match, TRBD1 (5 bases). This CDR3 contains 16 residues. V was trimmed by 4 bases and J by 6 bases, leaving 19 bases between them. The V gene's germline CDR1 is MGHRA and CDR2 YSYEKL. CDR3 sequence: CASSPRPTGFGQPQHF. DNA for the CDR3: TGCGCCAGCAGCCCAAGGCCAACAGGTTTTGGTCAGCCCCAGCATTTT.

The rearrangement links TRBV10-1 to TRBJ2-1; D is uncertain. The CDR3 extends over 13 amino acids. V was cut by 7 bases and J by 5 bases, with 12 bases left in between. Germline V gives CDR1 WNHNN, CDR2 SYGVQD (reference sequence). The CDR3 region has the DNA TGCGCCAGCACTGGCGGCTACAACAATGAGCAGTTCTTC. It specifies CASTGGYNNEQFF.

Points on this clone: This CDR3 is also generated by other DNA sequences in the sample. This chain links TRBV25-1 with TRBJ1-1; a possible D gene is TRBD1 (5 bases). This CDR3 region has 15 residues. Trimming cost V 2 bases and J 1 base, with 11 bases left between them. Germline V lookup: CDR1 MGHDK, CDR2 SYGVNS. Written as DNA, the CDR3 is TGTGCCAGCAGTGAAGGGTCTACAGGGAACACTGAAGCTTTCTTT. Protein: CASSEGSTGNTEAFF.

The CDR3 nucleotides read TGTGCCAGCTCACCAGTTCCCCGGGACGCAAATTCACCCCTCCACTTT. It yields the protein CASSPVPRDANSPLHF. The genes are TRBV18 and TRBJ1-6, with D possibly TRBD1 on 5 matching bases. V was shortened by 2 bases and J by 7 bases, with 15 bases between the two germline ends. CDR3 length equals 16 residues. Germline lookup yields CDR1 KGHSH and CDR2 LQKENI.

There are a few counts of this clone. The rearrangement links TRBV5-1 to TRBJ2-1, with 13 bases that match TRBD2. V lost 3 bases, J lost 7 bases, and 16 bases stayed unmatched. The CDR3 covers 19 residues. The germline V gene has CDR1 SGHRS and CDR2 YFSETQ. In DNA form, the CDR3 reads TGCGCCAGCAGCTCTCTACTAGCGGGGGGGCCCGGAGGCTGGAATGAGCAGTTCTTC. This translates into CASSSLLAGGPGGWNEQFF.

This rearrangement joins TRBV5-1 to TRBJ2-1; D is uncertain. Germline loops: CDR1 SGHRS, CDR2 YFSETQ. The V end lost 0 bases, the J end lost 9 bases, and 10 bases lay between the germline ends. CDR3 length: 13 amino acids. CDR3 region: CASSLGPEREQFF. In nucleotides, the CDR3 is TGCGCCAGCAGCTTGGGCCCAGAGCGTGAGCAGTTCTTC. The whole variable domain, filled in from reference TRBV5-1 and TRBJ2-1, reads KAGVTQTPRYLIKTRGQQVTLSCSPISGHRSVSWYQQTPGQGLQFLFEYFSETQRNKGNFPGRFSGRQFSNSRSEMNVSTLELGDSALYLCASSLGPEREQFFGPGTRLTVL.

This rearrangement joins TRBV5-1 to TRBJ2-5; maybe TRBD1 (5 bases). Germline CDR1 SGHRS, CDR2 YFSETQ. There are 13 residues in the CDR3. V gave up 3 bases and J gave up 5 bases, with 11 bases separating them. CDR3 residues: CASSWQGSETQYF. The CDR3 nucleotides are TGCGCCAGCAGCTGGCAGGGATCGGAGACCCAGTACTTC.

This chain connects TRBV28 to TRBJ2-2; the D gene is possibly TRBD1 (6 bases). CDR1 MDHEN and CDR2 SYDVKM come from the germline V gene. V was pared by 8 bases and J by 2 bases, with 21 bases between. This CDR3 has 17 amino acids. CDR3 in amino acids: CASSSPAAGANTGELFF. The CDR3 DNA sequence: TGTGCCAGCTCTTCCCCAGCGGCAGGGGCCAACACCGGGGAGCTGTTTTTT.

This clone came up once. The chain couples TRBV28 to TRBJ2-7; 8 bases fit TRBD2. There are 15 residues in the CDR3. In germline, CDR1 is MDHEN, CDR2 SYDVKM. V lost 7 bases and J lost 3; bases outside the gene matches: 11. The CDR3 reads CASTHAGTRIYEQYF. DNA of the CDR3: TGTGCCAGCACCCATGCCGGGACTAGGATCTACGAGCAGTACTTC.

The V and J genes are TRBV7-9 and TRBJ2-2; 7 nucleotides align to TRBD1. The ends lost 4 bases at V and 1 base at J; junction bases unmatched: 9. This CDR3 spans 17 amino acids. Germline CDR1 reads SEHNR; CDR2 reads FQNEAQ (reference sequence). As DNA, the CDR3 is TGTGCCAGCAGCTCCCCACGAGGGACAGAGAACACCGGGGAGCTGTTTTTT. It is translated as CASSSPRGTENTGELFF.

This sequence joins TRBV27 and TRBJ2-6; no clear D gene. Germline assignment: CDR1 MNHEY and CDR2 SMNVEV (reference sequence). V was shortened by 1 base and J by 2 bases, with 6 bases between the two germline ends. This CDR3 has 15 residues. The CDR3 here is CASSLWPPGANVLTF. CDR3 DNA sequence: TGTGCCAGCAGTTTATGGCCCCCTGGGGCCAACGTCCTGACTTTC.

This sequence joins TRBV29-1 and TRBJ1-4; 7 bases map to TRBD1. The CDR3 spans 13 residues. The V segment lost 6 bases and the J segment 8 bases; nucleotides outside the gene matches: 9. The V gene's germline CDR1 is SQVTM and CDR2 ANQGSEA. DNA for the CDR3: TGCAGCGTGGGACAGATACTGGGGGAAAAACTGTTTTTT. This sequence encodes CSVGQILGEKLFF.

The chain joins TRBV7-2 to TRBJ1-6; no clear D gene. There are 19 residues in the CDR3. V was clipped by 0 bases and J by 0 bases, with 15 bases between them. Germline V gives CDR1 SGHTA, CDR2 FQGNSA. The CDR3 DNA reads TGTGCCAGCAGCTTAGCGGTTAGAGGCAGCAGCTCCTATAATTCACCCCTCCACTTT. It codes for CASSLAVRGSSSYNSPLHF.

The chain links TRBV28 to TRBJ2-7; either TRBD1 or TRBD2 may fit D (6 bases each). Deletions cut 6 bases from V and 3 bases from J, with 15 bases between. Germline values: CDR1 MDHEN, CDR2 SYDVKM. The CDR3 sequence is 14 residues long. CDR3 in amino acids: CASSRGGSVYEQYF. In DNA, the CDR3 is TGTGCCAGCAGCCGAGGGGGGAGTGTCTACGAGCAGTACTTC.

V is TRBV15 and J is TRBJ2-2, with D perhaps being TRBD1 or TRBD2 (5 bases each). Trimming cost V 3 bases and J 5 bases, with 13 bases left between them. The CDR3 has 15 residues. Germline values: CDR1 LNHNV, CDR2 YYDKDF (reference sequence). CDR3 nucleotide sequence: TGTGCCACCAGCAGGGGACCCGGCGGAACCGGGGAGCTGTTTTTT. This encodes CATSRGPGGTGELFF.

The chain has TRBV18 and TRBJ2-6; unclear D gene. Trimming cost V 3 bases and J 0 bases, with 6 bases left between them. The CDR3 consists of 15 residues. Germline V gives CDR1 KGHSH, CDR2 LQKENI. The CDR3 reads CASSPDGSGANVLTF. The CDR3 DNA reads TGTGCCAGCTCACCTGACGGCTCTGGGGCCAACGTCCTGACTTTC.

In its sample, this clone was seen a few times. V gene TRBV28 combines with J gene TRBJ1-4, with a tentative D call TRBD1 (6 bases). V was clipped by 3 bases and J by 7 bases, with 9 bases between them. The CDR3 has 13 amino acids. Germline-derived CDR1 and CDR2 are MDHEN and SYDVKM. The CDR3 DNA is TGTGCCAGCAGTTTGGCGGGGGCTGAAAAACTGTTTTTT. This codes for CASSLAGAEKLFF.

The genes are TRBV28 and TRBJ1-3; D possibly corresponds to TRBD1 (5 bases). The CDR3 extends over 18 amino acids. The V and J ends lost 4 bases and 0 bases respectively, with 19 bases between them. Looked up from germline, CDR1 is MDHEN and CDR2 is SYDVKM. Here the CDR3 reads CASSSHQFGGYSGNTIYF. The CDR3 bases are TGTGCCAGCAGTTCCCATCAGTTCGGGGGGTACTCTGGAAACACCATATATTTT.

This clone was counted only a few times. The chain carries TRBV11-2 and TRBJ1-4; D not certain. This CDR3 comprises 14 residues. V was trimmed by 4 bases and J by 0 bases, leaving 6 bases between them. CDR1 is SGHAT, CDR2 FQNNGV, per germline. The CDR3 loop is CASSSTATNEKLFF. In nucleotides, the CDR3 is TGTGCCAGCAGCTCCACCGCAACTAATGAAAAACTGTTTTTT.

The rearrangement uses TRBV29-1 and TRBJ1-2; possibly TRBD1 for D (6 bases). The CDR3 runs 13 residues. CDR1 and CDR2 (germline): SQVTM, ANQGSEA. Trimming removed 4 bases from V and 5 bases from J, with 14 bases in between. The CDR3 protein is CSVVAGTGYGYTF. The CDR3 coding sequence is TGCAGCGTTGTAGCGGGTACAGGGTATGGCTACACCTTC.

This rearrangement joins TRBV9 to TRBJ2-1, with unresolved D. Germline CDR1 reads SGDLS; CDR2 reads YYNGEE. The CDR3 extends over 11 amino acids. Trimming left V 3 bases short and J 8 bases short, with 6 bases between. CDR3 protein: CASSALDEQFF. As DNA, the CDR3 is TGTGCCAGCAGCGCGCTCGATGAGCAGTTCTTC.

The chain recombines TRBV9 with TRBJ2-2, with 7 positions matching TRBD1. This CDR3 region has 14 residues. The germline V gene has CDR1 SGDLS and CDR2 YYNGEE. J was trimmed by 0 bases and V by 7 bases; bases with no gene match: 3. The CDR3 region has the DNA TGTGCCAGCCGAGACAGGGCGAACACCGGGGAGCTGTTTTTT. Its translation is CASRDRANTGELFF.

CDR3 sequence: CASSSAAGATDTQYF. The CDR3 region has the DNA TGTGCCAGCAGTTCCGCAGCGGGAGCCACAGATACGCAGTATTTT. The chain joins TRBV28 to TRBJ2-3; 8 nucleotides agree with TRBD2. The CDR3 has 15 residues. Germline CDR1 is MDHEN and CDR2 is SYDVKM. V was clipped by 4 bases and J by 2 bases; unmatched bases: 5. The whole variable domain, filled in from reference TRBV28 and TRBJ2-3, reads DVKVTQSSRYLVKRTGEKVFLECVQDMDHENMFWYRQDPGLGLRLIYFSYDVKMKEKGDIPEGYSVSREKKERFSLILESASTNQTSMYLCASSSAAGATDTQYFGPGTRLTVL.

CDR3 nucleotide sequence: TGTGCCAGCAGCGTAATGGGGACAGCATTCTACAATGAGCAGTTCTTC. It is translated as CASSVMGTAFYNEQFF. The chain couples TRBV9 to TRBJ2-1; TRBD1 aligns across 7 bases. The germline V gene encodes CDR1 SGDLS and CDR2 YYNGEE. The CDR3 spans 16 residues. The V gene end was trimmed by 1 base and the J gene end by 3 bases; junction bases not matched to a gene: 7.